A selection of T cell receptor beta chains follows, all from one sample in a study of blood T cell repertoires in COVID-19. Assay: immunoSEQ multiplex PCR; the TCRdb copy retains only in-frame clones and omits some. Here the sample spans more than 100,000 clones, more than 75% being singletons. The sequenced material came from peripheral blood. These receptors were collected from a woman aged 55-70 years with acute or convalescent COVID-19. Each CDR3 is given without its conserved first and last residue. The D gene is left open where the match is weak.

D | J | V | CDR3
- | TRBJ1-1 | TRBV6-5 | ASTLREGGAF
TRBD2 | TRBJ2-1 | TRBV5-1 | ASSSLIAGPDNEQF
TRBD2 | TRBJ2-1 | TRBV10-3 | AISELASGSKGSYNEQF
TRBD1 | TRBJ1-5 | TRBV30 | AWSTSGTGGRPQH
- | TRBJ1-4 | TRBV5-1 | ASSMGFRVDEKLF
- | TRBJ1-6 | TRBV25-1 | ASSESLGIQGALH
- | TRBJ1-1 | TRBV21-1 | ASSGWGQGIAEAF
TRBD1 | TRBJ1-2 | TRBV7-8 | ASSIRGQRGYT
TRBD1 | TRBJ2-2 | TRBV5-1 | ASGTASNTGELF
TRBD1 | TRBJ1-5 | TRBV28 | ASSLGQVANQPQH
- | TRBJ1-5 | TRBV30 | AWSRGGSNQPQH
- | TRBJ1-1 | TRBV6-5 | ASRQPQYTEAF
- | TRBJ2-1 | TRBV3-1/TRBV3-2 | ASSRVGKYNEQF
TRBD1 | TRBJ1-4 | TRBV28 | ASSFRGRPEKLF
TRBD2 | TRBJ2-3 | TRBV5-1 | ASSLDGTSVTDTQY
- | TRBJ2-7 | TRBV30 | AWSRDTGSYEQY
- | TRBJ2-5 | TRBV15 | ATSRDTLGETQY
- | TRBJ2-7 | TRBV6-1 | ASSVQGRGLLDYEQY
- | TRBJ2-1 | TRBV24-1 | ATSDPGPVSYNEQF
- | TRBJ1-6 | TRBV12-5 | ASGLGGAYNSPLH
TRBD1 | TRBJ2-7 | TRBV7-3 | ASSLGTEYEQY
TRBD1 | TRBJ1-2 | TRBV6-5 | ASSYQSGGQGGYT
TRBD2 | TRBJ2-7 | TRBV27 | ASRTPGLQFYEQY
- | TRBJ1-4 | TRBV12-3/TRBV12-4 | ASRGVRGEKLF
TRBD1 | TRBJ1-1 | TRBV18 | ASSLERTGNTEAF
- | TRBJ1-1 | TRBV3-1/TRBV3-2 | ASSSRSGTGFAF
TRBD1 | TRBJ2-6 | TRBV6-1 | ASSEGGPTGVYVRANVLT
- | TRBJ1-2 | TRBV19 | ASSIDSGSNGYT
TRBD2 | TRBJ2-1 | TRBV9 | ASSPRTSGRNEQF
TRBD1 | TRBJ1-1 | TRBV7-8 | ASRGRTGGSGEAF
- | TRBJ2-2 | TRBV5-1 | ASSLVPSHTGELF
- | TRBJ2-1 | TRBV6-4 | ASSEIGVFPYNEQF
TRBD1 | TRBJ1-2 | TRBV6-5 | ASSYQATGRGYT
- | TRBJ2-3 | TRBV5-1 | ASSLERGHSDTQY
TRBD2 | TRBJ2-3 | TRBV7-6 | ASSLGLGRRTDTQY
- | TRBJ2-1 | TRBV7-3 | ASSPKGGNEQF
- | TRBJ1-2 | TRBV25-1 | ASSEQGPSGYT
- | TRBJ1-1 | TRBV18 | ASSPYRDTEAF
TRBD2 | TRBJ2-1 | TRBV27 | ASSLNMGGSVNEQF
- | TRBJ1-4 | TRBV30 | AWKREKLF
- | TRBJ2-1 | TRBV5-1 | ASSLVADSYNEQF
TRBD2 | TRBJ2-2 | TRBV2 | ASSKTSGRARTGELF
TRBD1 | TRBJ1-6 | TRBV19 | ATGTGGAGSPLH
TRBD1 | TRBJ1-6 | TRBV11-3 | ASSLRDRFNSPLH
- | TRBJ2-7 | TRBV7-3 | ASSLSRDSAHEQY